Listed here are 14 T cell receptor beta chains from one sample, sequenced in a study of cytomegalovirus exposure and HLA in healthy donors. Data came from immunoSEQ multiplex PCR; TCRdb stores just in-frame clones and leaves some out. The sample records roughly 120,000 clones, approximately 89% being singletons. The sequenced material came from PBMCs. Source of these receptors: a man between 18 and 35 years old in good health and CMV-seronegative.

The chain employs TRBV28 and TRBJ1-4; no firm D call. Germline CDR1 MDHEN, CDR2 SYDVKM. The CDR3 has 16 residues. V dropped 5 bases and J dropped 0 bases, with 13 bases sitting between them. CDR3: CASSPPGYATNEKLFF. CDR3 coding DNA: TGTGCCAGCAGTCCCCCCGGGTATGCAACTAATGAAAAACTGTTTTTT.

V and J are TRBV19 and TRBJ1-1; TRBD1 matches 10 bases. The ends lost 5 bases at V and 0 bases at J; junction bases unmatched: 6. Germline values: CDR1 LNHDA, CDR2 SQIVND (reference sequence). The CDR3 runs to 16 residues. Here the CDR3 DNA reads TGTGCCAGTAGTCCCGGGACAGGGGTCATGAACACTGAAGCTTTCTTT. Translated: CASSPGTGVMNTEAFF.

The rearrangement joins TRBV5-4 to TRBJ1-2; 10 nucleotides align to TRBD1. Germline loops: CDR1 SGHNT, CDR2 YYREEE (reference sequence). V dropped 6 bases and J dropped 8; count of bases not matched to a gene: 7. The CDR3 contains 13 residues. CDR3 DNA sequence: TGTGCCAGCATGGACAGGGGGATACGAGGCTACACCTTC. This sequence encodes CASMDRGIRGYTF.

The sample holds one count of this clone. The chain joins TRBV9 to TRBJ2-3; TRBD2 matches 9 bases. CDR1 and CDR2 from the germline V gene are SGDLS and YYNGEE. Unmatched junction bases numbered 6, after V lost 5 bases and J lost 2 bases. The CDR3 spans 15 residues. CDR3 residues: CASRESSGITDTQYF. For the CDR3, the DNA is TGTGCCAGCAGAGAATCTAGCGGGATCACAGATACGCAGTATTTT.

The gene calls are TRBV6-4 and TRBJ1-4; D remains unclear. The CDR3 consists of 15 residues. The V end lost 1 base, the J end lost 7 bases, and 13 bases lay between the germline ends. In germline, CDR1 is MRHNA, CDR2 SNTAGT. CDR3 sequence (DNA): TGTGCCAGCAGTGACTGTTGGCAGTGGGCTGAAAAACTGTTTTTT. Protein: CASSDCWQWAEKLFF.

This chain uses TRBV5-1 with TRBJ2-7; 7 nucleotides agree with TRBD2. The length of the CDR3 is 16 residues. With 2 bases clipped from V and 1 base from J, the junction kept 9 bases outside the gene matches. Germline CDR1 is SGHRS and CDR2 is YFSETQ. The CDR3 bases are TGCGCCAGCAGCTTCGGTGGAGCGGGGATTTCCTACGAGCAGTACTTC. Translating it yields CASSFGGAGISYEQYF. Variable domain in full (rest from reference TRBV5-1 and TRBJ2-7): KAGVTQTPRYLIKTRGQQVTLSCSPISGHRSVSWYQQTPGQGLQFLFEYFSETQRNKGNFPGRFSGRQFSNSRSEMNVSTLELGDSALYLCASSFGGAGISYEQYFGPGTRLTVT.

The rearrangement joins TRBV28 to TRBJ2-2; 8 bases line up with TRBD2. Germline V gene lookup returns CDR1 MDHEN and CDR2 SYDVKM. The V and J ends lost 8 bases and 5 bases, in that order; junction bases with no gene match: 4. CDR3 length equals 13 residues. The CDR3 region has the DNA TGTGCCAGCCCTTCTAGCGGGACCGGGGAGCTGTTTTTT. Its translation is CASPSSGTGELFF.

The V call is TRBV5-1, the J call TRBJ1-1; D is undetermined. The CDR3 has 16 amino acids. Trimming left V 0 bases short and J 4 bases short, with 16 bases between. The germline V gene has CDR1 SGHRS and CDR2 YFSETQ. CDR3 nucleotide sequence: TGCGCCAGCAGCTTGGAGGCTGCCATTAGCAGCACTGAAGCTTTCTTT. This sequence encodes CASSLEAAISSTEAFF. Together with reference TRBV5-1 and TRBJ1-1, the CDR3 gives the full variable domain: KAGVTQTPRYLIKTRGQQVTLSCSPISGHRSVSWYQQTPGQGLQFLFEYFSETQRNKGNFPGRFSGRQFSNSRSEMNVSTLELGDSALYLCASSLEAAISSTEAFFGQGTRLTVV.

The rearrangement links TRBV5-6 to TRBJ2-7, with D maybe TRBD1 (6 bases). V was cut by 0 bases and J by 4 bases, with 14 bases left in between. From germline, CDR1 is SGHDT and CDR2 YYEEEE. The CDR3 consists of 15 residues. CDR3 nucleotide sequence: TGTGCCAGCAGCTTGGTCAGGGGCCCCGGGTACGAGCAGTACTTC. Protein product: CASSLVRGPGYEQYF. Full variable domain (rest looked up from reference TRBV5-6 and TRBJ2-7): DAGVTQSPTHLIKTRGQQVTLRCSPKSGHDTVSWYQQALGQGPQFIFQYYEEEERQRGNFPDRFSGHQFPNYSSELNVNALLLGDSALYLCASSLVRGPGYEQYFGPGTRLTVT.

The rearrangement joins TRBV7-8 to TRBJ2-7; no firm D call. The CDR3 has 16 residues. CDR1 and CDR2 (germline): SGHVS, FQNEAQ. With 1 base removed from V and 3 bases from J, the gap between germline ends came to 16 bases. The CDR3: CASSLEAAVSHYEQYF. CDR3 DNA: TGTGCCAGCAGCTTAGAAGCCGCGGTGTCACACTACGAGCAGTACTTC.

The chain combines TRBV11-1 with TRBJ2-2; TRBD2 matches at 10 bases. Germline V CDR1 and CDR2: SGHAT, FQDESV (reference sequence). The V and J ends lost 5 bases and 2 bases, in that order; junction bases with no gene match: 11. This CDR3 region has 18 residues. CDR3 bases: TGTGCCAGCAGCACGTGGACTAGCGGACAGGGTAACACCGGGGAGCTGTTTTTT. It specifies CASSTWTSGQGNTGELFF.

V gene TRBV6-1 combines with J gene TRBJ1-5; maybe TRBD1 (5 bases). This CDR3 spans 14 amino acids. With 8 bases removed from V and 1 base from J, the gap between germline ends came to 12 bases. Germline assignment: CDR1 MNHNS and CDR2 SASEGT. CDR3 loop: CASSSGRSNQPQHF. In nucleotides, the CDR3 is TGTGCCAGCTCATCAGGGAGGAGCAATCAGCCCCAGCATTTT.

The V call is TRBV28, the J call TRBJ2-7; 8 positions match TRBD1. The CDR3 has 15 residues. J was trimmed by 2 bases and V by 3 bases; bases with no gene match: 6. Per the germline V gene, CDR1 is MDHEN and CDR2 is SYDVKM. The DNA of the CDR3 is TGTGCCAGCAGTTTCCGACAGGGGACAGCCTACGAGCAGTACTTC. Its translation is CASSFRQGTAYEQYF.

The J gene is TRBJ2-7, the V gene TRBV19; D unclear. Germline V lookup: CDR1 LNHDA, CDR2 SQIVND (reference sequence). V lost 3 bases to trimming and J lost 7 bases, with 7 bases between them. The CDR3 loop spans 11 amino acids. The CDR3 sequence: CASSIGTEQYF. DNA for the CDR3: TGTGCCAGTAGTATCGGTACTGAGCAGTACTTC.